This T cell receptor beta chain was observed in a study of T cell responses to AZD1222 COVID-19 vaccine. For the study at large: Pooled in the analysis were second doses at about 4 or about 12 weeks. Study-wide findings and caveats: Rises in breadth and depth of Spike-specific TCRs came after two AZD1222 doses. White British people made up most donors, females outnumbered males, and clonal diversity was possibly underestimated. All repertoire sampling was performed exclusively after the peak T cell response.

Germline V CDR1 and CDR2: MNHEY, SVGEGT. CDR3 length: 15 residues. V lost 0 bases to trimming and J lost 2 bases, with 11 bases between them. Method: immunoSEQ multiplex PCR; TCRdb's copy keeps in-frame clones and lacks some. The table records fewer than 70,000 clones, around 90% of them present only once. Comments on this clone: Its antigen is unidentified.

This clonotype was obtained from an adult in good health. The rearrangement links TRBV6-2 or TRBV6-3 to TRBJ2-7; D is perhaps TRBD1 (5 bases). The sample in question was peripheral blood, obtained on day 0 of AZD1222 vaccination. The CDR3 DNA follows: TGTGCCAGCAGTTACTCGACGCAGGGCCCCTACGAGCAGTACTTC. It encodes CASSYSTQGPYEQYF.